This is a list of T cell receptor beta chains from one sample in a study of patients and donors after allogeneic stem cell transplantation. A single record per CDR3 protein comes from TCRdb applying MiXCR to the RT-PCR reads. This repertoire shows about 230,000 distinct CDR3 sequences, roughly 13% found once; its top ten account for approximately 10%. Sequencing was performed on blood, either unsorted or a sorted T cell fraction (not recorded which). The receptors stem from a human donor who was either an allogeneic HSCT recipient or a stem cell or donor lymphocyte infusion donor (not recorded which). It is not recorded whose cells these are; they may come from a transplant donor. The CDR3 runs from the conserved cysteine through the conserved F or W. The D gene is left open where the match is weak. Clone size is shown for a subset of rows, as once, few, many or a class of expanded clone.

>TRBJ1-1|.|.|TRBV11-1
TGTGCCAGCAGCTTGGCTCTGCCAGGGAGGGGGAGGATCACTGAAGCTTTCTTT
CASSLALPGRGRITEAFF
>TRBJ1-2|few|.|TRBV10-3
TGTGCCATCAGTGAGTCGGGGGGTAGCTCTGGCTACACCTTC
CAISESGGSSGYTF
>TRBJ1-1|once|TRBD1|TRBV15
TGTGCCACCAGCAGAGAAACAGGGGGCAGGGGAGCTTTCTTT
CATSRETGGRGAFF
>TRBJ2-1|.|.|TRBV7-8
TGTGCCAGCAGCCAAAGCCGAGGCAATGAGCAGTTCTTC
CASSQSRGNEQFF
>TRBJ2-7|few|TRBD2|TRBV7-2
TGTGCCAGCAGCTTAGCCGGGGGGGGGTTTGAGCAGTACTTC
CASSLAGGGFEQYF
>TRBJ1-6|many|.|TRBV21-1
TGTGCCAGCAGCAAACGCCCCGGGGGGAGTAATTCACCCCTCCACTTT
CASSKRPGGSNSPLHF
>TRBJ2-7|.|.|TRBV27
TGTGCCAGCAGTTTGAGGGGCAAGTCCTACGAGCAGTACTTC
CASSLRGKSYEQYF
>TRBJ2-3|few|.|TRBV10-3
TGTGCCATCAGTGAGATGTCCCCGGGCTCCTCGGTCGGGACGGCAGATACGCAGTATTTT
CAISEMSPGSSVGTADTQYF
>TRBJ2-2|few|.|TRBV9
TGTGCCAGCAGCGTAAGACAGACCACCGGGGAGCTGTTTTTT
CASSVRQTTGELFF
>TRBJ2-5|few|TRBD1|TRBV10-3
TGTGCCATCAGTGAAGGACAGGTAGAGACCCAGTACTTC
CAISEGQVETQYF
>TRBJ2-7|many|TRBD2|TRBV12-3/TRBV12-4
TGTGCCAGCACCACTAGCGGGAGTGGGTACGAGCAGTACTTC
CASTTSGSGYEQYF
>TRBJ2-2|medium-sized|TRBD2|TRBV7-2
TGTGCCAGCAGCGAGCGGGGGGGGGACACCGGGGAGCTGTTTTTT
CASSERGGDTGELFF
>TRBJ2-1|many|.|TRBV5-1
TGCGCCAGCAGCTTGGGCGCCAGAGAGGAGGAGCAGTTCTTC
CASSLGAREEEQFF
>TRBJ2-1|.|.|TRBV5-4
TGTGCCAGCAGCTTGGAAGCTCTAGCCGAGCAGTTCTTC
CASSLEALAEQFF
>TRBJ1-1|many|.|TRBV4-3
TGCGCCAGCAGCCGCCAGCTCGGGGCTATGAACACTGAAGCTTTCTTT
CASSRQLGAMNTEAFF
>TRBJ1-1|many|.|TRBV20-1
TGCAGTGCTAGTACTGGCGGGGGCCGAATGAACACTGAAGCTTTCTTT
CSASTGGGRMNTEAFF
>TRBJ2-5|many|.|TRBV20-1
TGCAGTGCTGGAGACGGATTACAAGAGACCCAGTACTTC
CSAGDGLQETQYF
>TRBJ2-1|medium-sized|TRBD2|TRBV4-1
TGCGCCAGCAGCCCCCAATTAGCGGGAGGGGCTTACAATGAGCAGTTCTTC
CASSPQLAGGAYNEQFF
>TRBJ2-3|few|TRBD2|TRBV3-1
TGTGCCAGCAGCCGAGGACTAGCTGATACGCAGTATTTT
CASSRGLADTQYF
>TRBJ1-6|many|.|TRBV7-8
TGTGCCAGCAGCTTAGCCCATGGGGACGTTATGTCCCTCCACTTT
CASSLAHGDVMSLHF
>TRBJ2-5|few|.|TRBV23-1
TGCGCCAGCAGTCAATCCATCATGGGGCAGGGAGGACAAGAGACCCAGTACTTC
CASSQSIMGQGGQETQYF
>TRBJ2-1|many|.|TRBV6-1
TGTGCCAGCAGTGCCAGGGTGAATGAGCAGTTCTTC
CASSARVNEQFF
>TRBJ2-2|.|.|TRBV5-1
TGCGCCAGCAGCGCGGCCAAGGGCGCCGGGGAGCTGTTTTTT
CASSAAKGAGELFF
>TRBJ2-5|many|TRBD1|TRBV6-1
TGTGCCAGCAGCTCGGGACAGGGGGAGACCCAGTACTTC
CASSSGQGETQYF
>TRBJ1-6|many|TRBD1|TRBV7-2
TGTGCCAGCAGCTTAGTACTGACAGGGTCTAATTCACCCCTCCACTTT
CASSLVLTGSNSPLHF
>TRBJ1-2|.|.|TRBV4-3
TGCGCCAGCAGCCAAGTCGCCTGGGGGGCAGATGGCTACACCTTC
CASSQVAWGADGYTF
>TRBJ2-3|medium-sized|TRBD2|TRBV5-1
TGCGCCAGCAGCACGGGGACTAGCGGATACACAGATACGCAGTATTTT
CASSTGTSGYTDTQYF
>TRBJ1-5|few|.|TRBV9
TGTGCCAGCAGCTTCAGGGGATTAGTTCATCAGCCCCAGCATTTT
CASSFRGLVHQPQHF
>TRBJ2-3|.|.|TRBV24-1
TGTGCCACCAGTGATCCCATTGCTTGGAGCACAGATACGCAGTATTTT
CATSDPIAWSTDTQYF
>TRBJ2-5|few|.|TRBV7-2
TGTGCCAGCAGCTTACAGGGTAAAAAAGAGACCCAGTACTTC
CASSLQGKKETQYF
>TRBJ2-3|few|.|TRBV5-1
TGCGCCAGCAGCTTGGAGTCAACTACCACAGATACGCAGTATTTT
CASSLESTTTDTQYF
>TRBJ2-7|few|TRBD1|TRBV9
TGTGCCAGCACCAAGGGGACAGGGGGGGTGCACGAGCAGTACTTC
CASTKGTGGVHEQYF
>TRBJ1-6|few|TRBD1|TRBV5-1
TGCGCCAGCAGCTCGGGGACAGGGGTTTCTTATGGTTCACCCCTCCACTTT
CASSSGTGVSYGSPLHF
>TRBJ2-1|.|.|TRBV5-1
TGCGCCAGCCGGAGTACTGGCGGGGACTACAATGAGCAGTTCTTC
CASRSTGGDYNEQFF
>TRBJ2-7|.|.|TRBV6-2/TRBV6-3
TGTGCCAGCAGTCGCTCCCCCACTAGCTACGAGCAGTACTTC
CASSRSPTSYEQYF
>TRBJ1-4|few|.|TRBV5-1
TGCGCCAGCAGCTTGGGGGGGCGGCAGTATAATGAAAAACTGTTTTTT
CASSLGGRQYNEKLFF
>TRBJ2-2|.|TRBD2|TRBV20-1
TGCAGTGCCCAAAGGACTAGCCCCGGGGAGCTGTTTTTT
CSAQRTSPGELFF
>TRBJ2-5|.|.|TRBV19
TGTGCCAGTAGTATGACCCCCTTCGTCGGGAAAGAGACCCAGTACTTC
CASSMTPFVGKETQYF
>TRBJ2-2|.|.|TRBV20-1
TGCAGTGCTAGGCGGGGGAACACCGGGGAGCTGTTTTTT
CSARRGNTGELFF
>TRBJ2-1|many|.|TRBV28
TGTGCCAGCAGCTCAGGACAGCGTTCCTCCTACAATGAGCAGTTCTTC
CASSSGQRSSYNEQFF
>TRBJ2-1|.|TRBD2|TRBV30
TGTGCCTGGAGTGTACATGGACTAGCGGCGCAGTTCTTC
CAWSVHGLAAQFF
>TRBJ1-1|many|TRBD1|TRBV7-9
TGTGCCAGCAGATCCCCCACAGGGGTCTTGACTGAAGCTTTCTTT
CASRSPTGVLTEAFF
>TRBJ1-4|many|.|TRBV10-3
TGTGCCACCCGGTTTCGGGACTCCGACGGCGAAAAACTGTTTTTT
CATRFRDSDGEKLFF
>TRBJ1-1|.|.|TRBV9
TGTGCCAGCAGCCCTAACCCCCGGGACACTGAAGCTTTCTTT
CASSPNPRDTEAFF
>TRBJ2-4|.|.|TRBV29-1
TGCAGCGTTGCAGGGACGCGAGACATTCAGTACTTC
CSVAGTRDIQYF
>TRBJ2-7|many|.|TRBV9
TGTGCCAGCAGCTTGATGTCACAGGGCCCTTACGAGCAGTACTTC
CASSLMSQGPYEQYF
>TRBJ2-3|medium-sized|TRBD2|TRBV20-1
TGCAGTGCTAGAGCCTACAGCGGGAGGGTAGATACGCAGTATTTT
CSARAYSGRVDTQYF
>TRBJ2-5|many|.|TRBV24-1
TGTGCCACCAGTGATAGTCGGCCAACCCAGTACTTC
CATSDSRPTQYF
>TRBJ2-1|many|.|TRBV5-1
TGCGCCAGCAGCTTTCTTGGGGGTCGGAGCTCCTACAATGAGCAGTTCTTC
CASSFLGGRSSYNEQFF
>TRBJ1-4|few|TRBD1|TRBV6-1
TGTGCCAGCAGACACCGAGGACAGGGGCATGAAAAACTGTTTTTT
CASRHRGQGHEKLFF
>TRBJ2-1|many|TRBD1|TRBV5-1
TGCGCCAGCAGTTCCCGGACAGGGGGCCCCTACAATGAGCAGTTCTTC
CASSSRTGGPYNEQFF
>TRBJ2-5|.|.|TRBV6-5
TGTGCCAGCGGGAGGCGGGGAGAGACCCAGTACTTC
CASGRRGETQYF
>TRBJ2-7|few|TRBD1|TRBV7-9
TGTGCCAGCAGCACGACGGGACAGGTCTACGAGCAGTACTTC
CASSTTGQVYEQYF
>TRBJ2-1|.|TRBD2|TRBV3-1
TGTGCCAGCAGCCCCTTCGGGATAGCGGGGACCTACAATGAGCAGTTCTTC
CASSPFGIAGTYNEQFF
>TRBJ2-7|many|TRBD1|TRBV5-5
TGTGCCAGCAGCTCCGGACAGGGGGGTTTTCAGTACTTC
CASSSGQGGFQYF
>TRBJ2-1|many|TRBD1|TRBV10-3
TGTGCCATCAGTGGGCTTCAGGGGGCTGGCAATGAGCAGTTCTTC
CAISGLQGAGNEQFF
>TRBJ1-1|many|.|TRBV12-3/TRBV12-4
TGTGCCAGCAGTCCAGCCGGGACCCGGAACACTGAAGCTTTCTTT
CASSPAGTRNTEAFF
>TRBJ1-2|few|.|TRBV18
TGTGCCAGCTCACCACCAGTGGGCGGCTACACCTTC
CASSPPVGGYTF
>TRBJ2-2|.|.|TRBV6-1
TGTGCCAGCAGGCCGGGCGACGACACCGGGGAGCTGTTTTTT
CASRPGDDTGELFF